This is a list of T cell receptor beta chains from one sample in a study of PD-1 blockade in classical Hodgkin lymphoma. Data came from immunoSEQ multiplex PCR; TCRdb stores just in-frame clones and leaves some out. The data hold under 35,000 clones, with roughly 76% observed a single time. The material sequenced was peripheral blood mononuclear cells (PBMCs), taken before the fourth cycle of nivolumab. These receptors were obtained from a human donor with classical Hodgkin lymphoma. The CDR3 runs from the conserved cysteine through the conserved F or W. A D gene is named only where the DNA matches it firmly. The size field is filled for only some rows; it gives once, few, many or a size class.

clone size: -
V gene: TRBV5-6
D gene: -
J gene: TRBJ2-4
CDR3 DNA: TGTGCCAGCAGCTTGGGACAGTCCGACCTAGCCAAAAACATTCAGTACTTC
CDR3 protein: CASSLGQSDLAKNIQYF

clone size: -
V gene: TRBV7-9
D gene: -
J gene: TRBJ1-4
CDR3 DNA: TGTGCCAGCAGCTTATCGGCGGCAACTAATGAAAAACTGTTTTTT
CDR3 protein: CASSLSAATNEKLFF

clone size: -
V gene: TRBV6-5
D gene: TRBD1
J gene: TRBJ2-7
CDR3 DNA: TGTGCCACCGTGCGACAGGGTGGATACGAGCAGTACTTC
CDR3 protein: CATVRQGGYEQYF

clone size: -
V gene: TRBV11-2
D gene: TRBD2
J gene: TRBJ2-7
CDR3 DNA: TGTGCCAGCAGCTTATACGAGCGGGGGTACGAGCAGTACTTC
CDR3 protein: CASSLYERGYEQYF

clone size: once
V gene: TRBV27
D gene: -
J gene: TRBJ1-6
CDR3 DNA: TGTGCCAGCAGTTTACTCCGGACAAAGCTGTATTCACCCCTCCACTTT
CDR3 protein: CASSLLRTKLYSPLHF

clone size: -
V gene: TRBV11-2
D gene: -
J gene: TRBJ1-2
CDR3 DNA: TGTGCCAGCAGAGCTGGGGCTGTCGGCTACACCTTC
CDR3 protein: CASRAGAVGYTF

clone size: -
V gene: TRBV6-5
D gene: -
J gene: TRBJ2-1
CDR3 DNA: TGTGCCAGCAGGGGACGAGGGTTGAGTGAGCAGTTCTTC
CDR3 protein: CASRGRGLSEQFF

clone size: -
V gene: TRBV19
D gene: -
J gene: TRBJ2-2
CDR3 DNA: TGTGCCAGTAGTATGACTAGGTCGGGCACCGGGGAGCTGTTTTTT
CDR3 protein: CASSMTRSGTGELFF

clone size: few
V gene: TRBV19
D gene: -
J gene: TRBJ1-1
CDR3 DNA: TGTGCCAGTCAGAACACTGAAGCTTTCTTT
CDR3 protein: CASQNTEAFF

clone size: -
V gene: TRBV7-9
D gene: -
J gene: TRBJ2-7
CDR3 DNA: TGTGCCAGCAGCTGGGGCTACGAGCAGTACTTC
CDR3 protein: CASSWGYEQYF

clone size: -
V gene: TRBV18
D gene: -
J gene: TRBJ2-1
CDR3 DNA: TGTGCCAGCTCACCTTTGGACAGAGTCTACAATGAGCAGTTCTTC
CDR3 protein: CASSPLDRVYNEQFF

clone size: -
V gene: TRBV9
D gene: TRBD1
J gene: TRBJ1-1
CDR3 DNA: TGTGCCAGCAGCGACAGGGGGGCTGGTGAAGCTTTCTTT
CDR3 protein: CASSDRGAGEAFF

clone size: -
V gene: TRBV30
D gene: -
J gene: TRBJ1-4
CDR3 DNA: TGTGCCTGGAGCGTCGAGGCACAGGCAACTAATGAAAAACTGTTTTTT
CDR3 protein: CAWSVEAQATNEKLFF

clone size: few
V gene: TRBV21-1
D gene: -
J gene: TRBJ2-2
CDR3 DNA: TGTGCCAGCAGCAAAGGTGAGACTAGCGGGAGAATAGACACCGGGGAGCTGTTTTTT
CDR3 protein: CASSKGETSGRIDTGELFF

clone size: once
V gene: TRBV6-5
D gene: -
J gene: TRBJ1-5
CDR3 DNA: TGTGCCAGCCGAGGGGGGGAGATATTTCAGCCCCAGCATTTT
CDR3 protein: CASRGGEIFQPQHF

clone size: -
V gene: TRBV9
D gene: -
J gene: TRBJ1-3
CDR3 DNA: TGTGCCAGCAGCGTAGGGTCCGCTTCTGGAAACACCATATATTTT
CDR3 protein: CASSVGSASGNTIYF

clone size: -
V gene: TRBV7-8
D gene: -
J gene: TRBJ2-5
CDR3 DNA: TGTGCCAGCAGCCTGCACAGGGACCCCCATCAAGAGACCCAGTACTTC
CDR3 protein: CASSLHRDPHQETQYF

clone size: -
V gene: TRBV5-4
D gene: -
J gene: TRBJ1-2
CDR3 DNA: TGTGCCAGCAGCTTGGGCGGACAGTTTTCTAACTATGGCTACACCTTC
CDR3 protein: CASSLGGQFSNYGYTF

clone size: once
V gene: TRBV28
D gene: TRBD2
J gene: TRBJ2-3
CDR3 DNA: TGTGCCAGCACCAGGGCCGTAGCGGGGATTACAGATACGCAGTATTTT
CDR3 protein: CASTRAVAGITDTQYF

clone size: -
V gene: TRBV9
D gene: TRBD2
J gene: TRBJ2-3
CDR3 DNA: TGTGCCAGCAGCGTAGAAGGGCGGGCTAGCGGGTTTCTGGGAGATACGCAGTATTTT
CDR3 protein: CASSVEGRASGFLGDTQYF

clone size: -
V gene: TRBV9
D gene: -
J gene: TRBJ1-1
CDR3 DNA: TGTGCCAGCAGCTTCAGGTCTTACACTGAAGCTTTCTTT
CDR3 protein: CASSFRSYTEAFF

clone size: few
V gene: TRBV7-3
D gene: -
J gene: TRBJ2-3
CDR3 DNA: TGTGCCAGCAGCTTAACGGTCGGCGGGGCCAGCACAGATACGCAGTATTTT
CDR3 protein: CASSLTVGGASTDTQYF

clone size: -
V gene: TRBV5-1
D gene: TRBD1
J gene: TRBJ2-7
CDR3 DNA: TGCGCCAGCAGCTTCCAACAGGGGAGTGGAGAGCAGTACTTC
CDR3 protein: CASSFQQGSGEQYF

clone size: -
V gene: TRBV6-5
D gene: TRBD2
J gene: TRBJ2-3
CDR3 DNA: TGTGCCAGCAGTTACGCGGGAGAGAAAACAGATACGCAGTATTTT
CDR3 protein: CASSYAGEKTDTQYF

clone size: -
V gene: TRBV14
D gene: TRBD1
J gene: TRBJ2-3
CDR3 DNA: TGTGCCAGCAGCCAAATCGGGACAGGGGAACTAGATACGCAGTATTTT
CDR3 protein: CASSQIGTGELDTQYF

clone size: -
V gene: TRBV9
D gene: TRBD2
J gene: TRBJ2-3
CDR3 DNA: TGTGCCAGCAGCGTAGTAGGTAGCGGGGGACTCACAGATACGCAGTATTTT
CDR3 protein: CASSVVGSGGLTDTQYF